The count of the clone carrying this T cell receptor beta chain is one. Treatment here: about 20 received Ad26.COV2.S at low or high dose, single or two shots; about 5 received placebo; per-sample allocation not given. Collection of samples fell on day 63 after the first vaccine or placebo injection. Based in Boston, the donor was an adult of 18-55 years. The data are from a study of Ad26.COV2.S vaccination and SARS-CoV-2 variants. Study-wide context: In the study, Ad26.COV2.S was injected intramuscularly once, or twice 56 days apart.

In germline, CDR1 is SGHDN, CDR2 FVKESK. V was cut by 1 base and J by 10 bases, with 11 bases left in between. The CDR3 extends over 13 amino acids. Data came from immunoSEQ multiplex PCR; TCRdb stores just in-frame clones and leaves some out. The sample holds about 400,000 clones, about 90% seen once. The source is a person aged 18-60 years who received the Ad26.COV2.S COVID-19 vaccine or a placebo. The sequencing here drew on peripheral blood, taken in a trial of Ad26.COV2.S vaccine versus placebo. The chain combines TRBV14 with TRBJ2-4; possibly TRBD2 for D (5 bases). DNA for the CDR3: TGTGCCAGCAGCCAAGGTCCCACGGGAATTCAGTACTTC. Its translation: CASSQGPTGIQYF.